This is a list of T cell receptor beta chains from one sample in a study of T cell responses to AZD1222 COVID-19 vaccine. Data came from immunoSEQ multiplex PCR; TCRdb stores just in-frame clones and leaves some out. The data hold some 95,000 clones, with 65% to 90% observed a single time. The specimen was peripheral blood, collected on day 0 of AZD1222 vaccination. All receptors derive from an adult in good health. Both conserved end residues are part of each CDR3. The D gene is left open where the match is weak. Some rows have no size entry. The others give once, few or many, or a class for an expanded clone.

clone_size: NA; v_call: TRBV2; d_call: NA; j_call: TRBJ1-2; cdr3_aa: CASSGARVSYGYTF; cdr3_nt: TGTGCCAGCAGTGGGGCCAGGGTATCTTATGGCTACACCTTC
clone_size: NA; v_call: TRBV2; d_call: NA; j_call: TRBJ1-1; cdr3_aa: CASSEAQMNTEAFF; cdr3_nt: TGTGCCAGCAGTGAGGCCCAGATGAACACTGAAGCTTTCTTT
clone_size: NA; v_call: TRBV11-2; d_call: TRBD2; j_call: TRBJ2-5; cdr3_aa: CASSRGTSEETQYF; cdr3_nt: TGTGCCAGCAGCCGAGGGACTAGCGAAGAGACCCAGTACTTC
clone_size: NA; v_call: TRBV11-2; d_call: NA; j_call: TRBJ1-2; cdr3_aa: CASSPGVLGYGYTF; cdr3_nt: TGTGCCAGCAGCCCCGGAGTCCTTGGCTATGGCTACACCTTC
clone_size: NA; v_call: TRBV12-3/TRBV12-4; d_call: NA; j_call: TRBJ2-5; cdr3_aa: CASSLSGVETQYF; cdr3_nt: TGTGCCAGCAGTTTAAGTGGGGTGGAGACCCAGTACTTC
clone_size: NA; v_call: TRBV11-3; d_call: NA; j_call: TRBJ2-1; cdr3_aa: CASSFNTLTEQFF; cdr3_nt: TGTGCCAGCAGCTTCAATACACTGACAGAGCAGTTCTTC
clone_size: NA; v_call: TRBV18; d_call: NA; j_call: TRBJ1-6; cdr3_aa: CASSPPMGIGASPLHF; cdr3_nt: TGTGCCAGCTCACCACCTATGGGCATCGGCGCTTCACCCCTCCACTTT
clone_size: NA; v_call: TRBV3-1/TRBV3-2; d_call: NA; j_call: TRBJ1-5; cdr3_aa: CASSQDGGVYQPQHF; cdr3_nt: TGTGCCAGCAGCCAGGACGGGGGGGTTTATCAGCCCCAGCATTTT
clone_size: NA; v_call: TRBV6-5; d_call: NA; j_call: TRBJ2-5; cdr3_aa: CASKRTGTALETQYF; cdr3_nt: TGTGCCAGCAAAAGGACTGGGACGGCTCTAGAGACCCAGTACTTC
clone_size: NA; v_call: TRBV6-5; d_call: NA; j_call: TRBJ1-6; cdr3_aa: CASRGAVSYNSPLHF; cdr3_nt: TGTGCCAGCAGGGGGGCGGTCTCCTATAATTCACCCCTCCACTTT
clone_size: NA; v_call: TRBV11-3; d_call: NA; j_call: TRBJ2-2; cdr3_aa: CASSLAPGGGTGELFF; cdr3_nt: TGTGCCAGCAGCTTAGCTCCAGGGGGAGGCACCGGGGAGCTGTTTTTT
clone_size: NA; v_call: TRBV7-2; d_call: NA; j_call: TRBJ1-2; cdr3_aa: CASTSRGAANYGYTF; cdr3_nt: TGTGCCAGCACCTCGAGGGGGGCGGCTAACTATGGCTACACCTTC
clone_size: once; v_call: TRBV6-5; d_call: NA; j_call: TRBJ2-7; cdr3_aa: CASRRDLNYEQYF; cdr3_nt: TGTGCCAGCAGGCGGGACTTAAACTACGAGCAGTACTTC
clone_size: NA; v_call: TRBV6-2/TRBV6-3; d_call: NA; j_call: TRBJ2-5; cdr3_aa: CASSYQETQYF; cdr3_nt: TGTGCCAGCAGTTACCAAGAGACCCAGTACTTC
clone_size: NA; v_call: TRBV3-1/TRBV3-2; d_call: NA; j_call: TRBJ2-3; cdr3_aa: CASSQLGTDTQYF; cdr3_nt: TGTGCCAGCAGCCAACTTGGCACAGATACGCAGTATTTT
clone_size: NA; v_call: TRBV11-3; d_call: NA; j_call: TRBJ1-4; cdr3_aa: CASSLDQGPEGMDEKLFF; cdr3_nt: TGTGCCAGCAGCTTAGATCAGGGGCCAGAGGGGATGGATGAAAAACTGTTTTTT
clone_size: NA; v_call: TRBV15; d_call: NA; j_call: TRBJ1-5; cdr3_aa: CATALTTVNQPQHF; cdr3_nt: TGTGCCACCGCTCTTACGACAGTTAATCAGCCCCAGCATTTT
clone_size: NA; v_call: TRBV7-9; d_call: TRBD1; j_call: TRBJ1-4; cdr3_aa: CASSPRDSIMKRFF; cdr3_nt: TGTGCCAGCAGCCCGAGGGACAGCATAATGAAACGGTTTTTT